One sample yielded the 21 T cell receptor beta chains listed below, sequenced in a study of cytomegalovirus exposure and HLA in healthy donors. Amplification used 60 Vbeta primers and 13 Jbeta primers. Sequencing used immunoSEQ multiplex PCR; TCRdb keeps in-frame clones, though not all of them. The sample lists about 150,000 clones, roughly 70% seen once, with around 1.6% in the top ten. What was sequenced was PBMCs. Every receptor here comes from a human donor in good health.

The chain carries TRBV9 and TRBJ1-2, with 8 bases fitting TRBD1. The CDR3 loop spans 13 amino acids. J lost 6 bases, V lost 3 bases, and 4 bases had no gene match. Germline values: CDR1 SGDLS, CDR2 YYNGEE. This CDR3 reads CASSADRVDGYTF. The CDR3, as DNA: TGTGCCAGCAGCGCGGACAGGGTAGATGGCTACACCTTC.

About this clone: An end of the junction does not agree with germline; a read error may underlie this. Different DNA sequences within this sample yield the same CDR3. The chain combines TRBV15 with TRBJ2-5; D is unresolved. Germline values: CDR1 LNHNV, CDR2 YYDKDF (reference sequence). CDR3 length: 14 amino acids. In DNA, the CDR3 is TGTGCCACTAGCAGAGATGCGATAGAGGAGACCCAGTACTTC. It translates to CATSRDAIEETQYF.

The V gene is TRBV4-2, the J gene TRBJ2-7, with D perhaps TRBD2 (6 bases). In germline, CDR1 is LGHNA, CDR2 YNFKEQ. The CDR3 length is 15 residues. Trimming left V 3 bases short and J 1 base short, with 13 bases between. The CDR3 protein is CASSQGRDSSYEQYF. The CDR3 DNA follows: TGTGCCAGCAGCCAGGGACGGGACTCTTCCTACGAGCAGTACTTC.

The V and J genes are TRBV5-6 and TRBJ2-7; TRBD2 agrees at 7 bases. Germline V gene lookup returns CDR1 SGHDT and CDR2 YYEEEE. Trimming took 4 bases from V and 2 from J; bases not matched to a gene: 6. The CDR3 totals 14 residues. CDR3 amino acids: CASSRWGGAYEQYF. Here the CDR3 DNA reads TGTGCCAGCAGCCGGTGGGGGGGAGCCTACGAGCAGTACTTC.

The DNA of the CDR3 is TGCGCCAGCAGCTTGGCTAGCGGTGTGCAAGAGACCCAGTACTTC. Its translation is CASSLASGVQETQYF. The chain couples TRBV5-1 to TRBJ2-5, with 7 nucleotides matching TRBD2. Germline CDR1 is SGHRS and CDR2 is YFSETQ. Losses at the gene ends were 0 bases for V and 2 bases for J; bases not matched to a gene: 4. The CDR3 has 15 residues.

The rearrangement joins TRBV29-1 to TRBJ2-7, with 7 nucleotides matching TRBD2. Losses at the gene ends were 4 bases for V and 0 bases for J; bases not matched to a gene: 3. There are 13 residues in the CDR3. Germline V lookup: CDR1 SQVTM, CDR2 ANQGSEA. This CDR3 reads CSVASGNSYEQYF. The CDR3 nucleotides read TGCAGCGTTGCTAGCGGAAACTCCTACGAGCAGTACTTC.

This sequence joins TRBV5-1 and TRBJ2-5, with 9 nucleotides matching TRBD2. The CDR3 runs to 16 residues. The germline V gene has CDR1 SGHRS and CDR2 YFSETQ. V shed 4 bases, J shed 1 base, and the junction held 8 bases outside the gene matches. CDR3 amino acids: CASSPGSSGGQETQYF. The CDR3 region has the DNA TGCGCCAGCAGCCCCGGTAGTAGCGGGGGCCAAGAGACCCAGTACTTC.

This clone showed up just a few times. The chain uses TRBV15 and TRBJ2-3; 8 bases agree with TRBD2. CDR3 length: 23 amino acids. CDR1 and CDR2 (germline): LNHNV, YYDKDF (reference sequence). V gave up 3 bases and J gave up 2 bases; unmatched junction bases: 28. For the CDR3, the DNA is TGTGCCACCAGCAGTCCCGGGGGAGAACCAGCGGGAGTGGCGTTTGGTAACACAGATACGCAGTATTTT. Translated, it gives CATSSPGGEPAGVAFGNTDTQYF.

J is TRBJ2-7 and V is TRBV29-1; 10 bases map to TRBD1. The CDR3 spans 14 residues. Germline CDR1 is SQVTM and CDR2 is ANQGSEA. With 7 bases clipped from V and 6 bases from J, the junction kept 12 bases outside the gene matches. The DNA for the CDR3 is TGCAGCGGCAAACTTGGGACAGGGGTCGGCGAGCAGTACTTC. The encoded protein is CSGKLGTGVGEQYF.

The gene calls are TRBV6-5 and TRBJ2-7; maybe TRBD1 (6 bases). Germline V gives CDR1 MNHEY, CDR2 SVGAGI. V lost 6 bases and J 1 base, leaving 16 bases between the germline ends. CDR3 length equals 15 residues. CDR3 DNA sequence: TGTGCCAGCAGAGACGGGACACCCAGTTCCTACGAGCAGTACTTC. This encodes CASRDGTPSSYEQYF.

The J gene is TRBJ2-2, the V gene TRBV7-9; D gene ambiguous. This CDR3 is 15 amino acids long. The V end lost 6 bases, the J end lost 0 bases, and 11 bases lay between the germline ends. Germline V gives CDR1 SEHNR, CDR2 FQNEAQ (reference sequence). The CDR3, as DNA: TGTGCCAGCAGACTTGCCAGCGCGAACACCGGGGAGCTGTTTTTT. Amino acids: CASRLASANTGELFF.

This chain links TRBV7-6 with TRBJ2-1; maybe TRBD1 (8 bases). The V end was cut by 0 bases, the J end by 8 bases, with 14 bases between. CDR3 length: 15 residues. The germline CDR1 and CDR2 sequences are SGHVS and FNYEAQ. DNA of the CDR3: TGTGCCAGCAGCTTAGCGACAGGGGAGGGTCATGAGCAGTTCTTC. Translated, it gives CASSLATGEGHEQFF.

The chain joins TRBV7-2 to TRBJ2-1; TRBD2 matches at 13 bases. Trimming took 1 base from V and 12 from J; bases not matched to a gene: 15. The V gene's germline CDR1 is SGHTA and CDR2 FQGNSA. CDR3 size: 18 residues. The CDR3 region is CASSLGGAGTSGRGGQFF. Here the CDR3 DNA reads TGTGCCAGCAGCTTAGGTGGGGCTGGTACTAGCGGGAGGGGAGGGCAGTTCTTC.

The chain joins TRBV6-5 to TRBJ2-7, with D perhaps matching TRBD1 (6 bases). CDR1 is MNHEY and CDR2 is SVGAGI in the germline V gene. This CDR3 is 15 amino acids long. V was clipped by 7 bases and J by 5 bases, with 21 bases between them. CDR3: CASNPEGGSVNEQYF. The CDR3 DNA reads TGTGCCAGCAATCCAGAAGGGGGTAGCGTCAACGAGCAGTACTTC.

This rearrangement joins TRBV5-1 to TRBJ2-5, with 7 nucleotides matching TRBD1. J was trimmed by 4 bases and V by 1 base; bases with no gene match: 7. The germline gives CDR1 SGHRS, CDR2 YFSETQ. The CDR3 contains 15 residues. The CDR3 DNA follows: TGCGCCAGCAGCTTGCGACAGGGAATCCCAGAGACCCAGTACTTC. It yields the protein CASSLRQGIPETQYF.

In this sample, this clone turned up a few times. The chain links TRBV2 to TRBJ2-7; D possibly corresponds to TRBD2 (7 bases). The germline V and J ends were trimmed by 0 bases and 1 base, with 10 bases remaining between them. The CDR3 runs 15 residues. Germline-derived CDR1 and CDR2 are SNHLY and FYNNEI. CDR3 protein: CASSEAGRGSYEQYF. The CDR3 bases are TGTGCCAGCAGTGAAGCGGGGAGGGGGTCCTACGAGCAGTACTTC.

This chain uses TRBV9 with TRBJ2-1; 8 nucleotides align to TRBD2. This CDR3 has 15 amino acids. In germline, CDR1 is SGDLS, CDR2 YYNGEE. With 4 bases clipped from V and 2 bases from J, the junction kept 5 bases outside the gene matches. The CDR3 DNA sequence: TGTGCCAGCAGCCCCCTGCGGGAGGCCTACAATGAGCAGTTCTTC. Its protein product is CASSPLREAYNEQFF.

The chain is built from TRBV20-1 and TRBJ2-5; D perhaps matches TRBD2 (6 bases). Trimming stripped 6 bases from V and 4 bases from J, with 9 bases between. Germline lookup yields CDR1 DFQATT and CDR2 SNEGSKA (reference sequence). This CDR3 is built from 11 residues. The CDR3 region is CSAGGGETQYF. The CDR3, as DNA: TGCAGTGCCGGGGGAGGAGAGACCCAGTACTTC.

This clone was seen once. V is TRBV5-1 and J is TRBJ2-1; 9 nucleotides match TRBD1. V lost 6 bases, J lost 1 base, and 5 bases stayed unmatched. The CDR3 consists of 15 residues. In germline, CDR1 is SGHRS, CDR2 YFSETQ. CDR3 region: CASMEGQGSYNEQFF. Here the CDR3 DNA reads TGCGCCAGCATGGAGGGACAGGGATCCTACAATGAGCAGTTCTTC. Drawing the rest from reference TRBV5-1 and TRBJ2-1, the complete variable domain is KAGVTQTPRYLIKTRGQQVTLSCSPISGHRSVSWYQQTPGQGLQFLFEYFSETQRNKGNFPGRFSGRQFSNSRSEMNVSTLELGDSALYLCASMEGQGSYNEQFFGPGTRLTVL.

The DNA for the CDR3 is TGCAGCGTTGACCGCCCCCAGGGGGTTGATACGCAGTATTTT. Protein sequence: CSVDRPQGVDTQYF. The chain is built from TRBV29-1 and TRBJ2-3; 7 positions match TRBD1. The CDR3 contains 14 residues. With 3 bases clipped from V and 6 bases from J, the junction kept 9 bases outside the gene matches. CDR1 is SQVTM, CDR2 ANQGSEA, per germline.

The chain combines TRBV18 with TRBJ1-5; TRBD1 agrees at 11 bases. V gave up 6 bases and J gave up 7 bases; unmatched junction bases: 5. CDR3 size: 14 residues. Germline V CDR1 and CDR2: KGHSH, LQKENI. The CDR3 nucleotides are TGTGCCAGCTCGCAGGGACAGGGGGGACAGCCCCAGCATTTT. It specifies CASSQGQGGQPQHF. Looking up the rest from reference TRBV18 and TRBJ1-5 gives the full variable domain: NAGVMQNPRHLVRRRGQEARLRCSPMKGHSHVYWYRQLPEEGLKFMVYLQKENIIDESGMPKERFSAEFPKEGPSILRIQQVVRGDSAAYFCASSQGQGGQPQHFGDGTRLSIL.